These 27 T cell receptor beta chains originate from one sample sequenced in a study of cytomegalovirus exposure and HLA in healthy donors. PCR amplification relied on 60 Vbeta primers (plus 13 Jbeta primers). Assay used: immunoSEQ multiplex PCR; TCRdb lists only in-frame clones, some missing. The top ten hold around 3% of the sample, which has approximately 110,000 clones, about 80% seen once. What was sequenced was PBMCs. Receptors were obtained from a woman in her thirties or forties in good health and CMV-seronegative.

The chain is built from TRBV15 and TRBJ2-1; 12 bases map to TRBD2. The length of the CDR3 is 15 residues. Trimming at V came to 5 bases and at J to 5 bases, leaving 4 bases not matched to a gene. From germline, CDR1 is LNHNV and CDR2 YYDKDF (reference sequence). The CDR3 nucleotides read TGTGCCACCAGCCGCCGGACTAGCGGGGACAATGAGCAGTTCTTC. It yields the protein CATSRRTSGDNEQFF.

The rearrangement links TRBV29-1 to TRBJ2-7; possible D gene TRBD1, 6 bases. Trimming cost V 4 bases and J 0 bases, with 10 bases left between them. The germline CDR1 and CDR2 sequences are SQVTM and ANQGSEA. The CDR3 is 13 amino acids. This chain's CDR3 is CSVADSNSYEQYF. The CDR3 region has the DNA TGCAGCGTTGCGGACAGCAACTCCTACGAGCAGTACTTC.

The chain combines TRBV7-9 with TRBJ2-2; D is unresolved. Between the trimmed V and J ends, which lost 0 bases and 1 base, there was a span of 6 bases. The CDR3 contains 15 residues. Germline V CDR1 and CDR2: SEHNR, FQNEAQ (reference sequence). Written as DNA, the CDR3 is TGTGCCAGCAGCTTAGCGGCAGGGAACACCGGGGAGCTGTTTTTT. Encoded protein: CASSLAAGNTGELFF.

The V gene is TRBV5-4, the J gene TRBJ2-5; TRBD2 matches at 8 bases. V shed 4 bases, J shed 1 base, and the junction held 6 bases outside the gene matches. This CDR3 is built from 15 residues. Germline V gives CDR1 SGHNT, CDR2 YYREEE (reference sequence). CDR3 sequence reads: CASSVGGVLQETQYF. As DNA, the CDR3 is TGTGCCAGCAGCGTCGGGGGGGTTCTCCAAGAGACCCAGTACTTC.

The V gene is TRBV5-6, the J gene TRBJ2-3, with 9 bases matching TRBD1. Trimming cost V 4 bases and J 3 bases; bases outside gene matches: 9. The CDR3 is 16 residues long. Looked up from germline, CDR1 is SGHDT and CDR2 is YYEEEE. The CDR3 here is CASSTDRGWLTDTQYF. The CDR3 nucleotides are TGTGCCAGCAGCACAGACAGGGGGTGGTTGACAGATACGCAGTATTTT.

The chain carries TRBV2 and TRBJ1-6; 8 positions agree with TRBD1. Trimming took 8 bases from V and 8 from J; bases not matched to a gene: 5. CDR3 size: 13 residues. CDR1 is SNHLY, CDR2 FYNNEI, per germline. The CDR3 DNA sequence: TGTGCCAGCGGGGTGACAGGGGATTCACCCCTCCACTTT. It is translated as CASGVTGDSPLHF.

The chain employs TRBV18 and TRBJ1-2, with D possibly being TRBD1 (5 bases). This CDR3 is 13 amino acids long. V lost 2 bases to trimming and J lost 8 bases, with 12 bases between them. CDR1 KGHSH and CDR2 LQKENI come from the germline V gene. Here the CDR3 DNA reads TGTGCCAGCTCACCAGGCGGGGACGGAGGCTACACCTTC. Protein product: CASSPGGDGGYTF.

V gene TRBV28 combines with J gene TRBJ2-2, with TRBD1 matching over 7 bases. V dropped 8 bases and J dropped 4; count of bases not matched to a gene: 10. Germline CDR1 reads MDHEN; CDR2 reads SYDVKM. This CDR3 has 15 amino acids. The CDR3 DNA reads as TGTGCCAGCGGTCCGGGACAGATCCTCACCGGGGAGCTGTTTTTT. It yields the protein CASGPGQILTGELFF.

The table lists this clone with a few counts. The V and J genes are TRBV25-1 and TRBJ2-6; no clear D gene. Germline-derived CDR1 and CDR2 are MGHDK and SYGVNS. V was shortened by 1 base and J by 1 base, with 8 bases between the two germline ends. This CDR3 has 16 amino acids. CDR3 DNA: TGTGCCAGCAGTGAATGGTCGGGTTCTGGGGCCAACGTCCTGACTTTC. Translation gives CASSEWSGSGANVLTF.

In nucleotides, the CDR3 is TGTGCCAGCAGCTTGGATCGGACAGGGGCAACTTTCTTT. It is translated as CASSLDRTGATFF. The V call is TRBV5-4, the J call TRBJ1-1; 9 bases match TRBD1. The J segment lost 12 bases and the V segment lost 0 bases, leaving 6 bases of the junction unmatched. This CDR3 is built from 13 residues. CDR1 and CDR2 (germline): SGHNT, YYREEE (reference sequence).

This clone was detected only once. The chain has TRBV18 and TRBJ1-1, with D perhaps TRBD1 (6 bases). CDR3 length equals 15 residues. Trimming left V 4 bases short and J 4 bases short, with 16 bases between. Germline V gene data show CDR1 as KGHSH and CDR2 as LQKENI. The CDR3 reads CASSLGVGTTTEAFF. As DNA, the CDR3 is TGTGCCAGCTCACTTGGGGTCGGGACAACCACTGAAGCTTTCTTT. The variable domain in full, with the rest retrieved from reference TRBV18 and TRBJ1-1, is NAGVMQNPRHLVRRRGQEARLRCSPMKGHSHVYWYRQLPEEGLKFMVYLQKENIIDESGMPKERFSAEFPKEGPSILRIQQVVRGDSAAYFCASSLGVGTTTEAFFGQGTRLTVV.

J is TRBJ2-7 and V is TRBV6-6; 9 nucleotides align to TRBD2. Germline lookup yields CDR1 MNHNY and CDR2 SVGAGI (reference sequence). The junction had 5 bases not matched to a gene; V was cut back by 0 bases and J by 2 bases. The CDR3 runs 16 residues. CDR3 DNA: TGTGCCAGCAGTTACTCTGGAGCGGGGGGAGCCTACGAGCAGTACTTC. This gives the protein CASSYSGAGGAYEQYF.

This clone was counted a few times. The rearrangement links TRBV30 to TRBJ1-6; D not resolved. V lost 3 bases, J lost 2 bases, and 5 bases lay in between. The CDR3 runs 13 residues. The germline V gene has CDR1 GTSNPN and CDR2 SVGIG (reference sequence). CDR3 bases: TGTGCCTGGAGCCCTGCCTATAATTCACCCCTCCACTTT. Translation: CAWSPAYNSPLHF.

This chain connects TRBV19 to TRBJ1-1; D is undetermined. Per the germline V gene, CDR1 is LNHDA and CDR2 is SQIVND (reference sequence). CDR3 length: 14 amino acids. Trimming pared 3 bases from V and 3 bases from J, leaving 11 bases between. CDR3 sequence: CASSIIGRDTEAFF. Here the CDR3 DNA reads TGTGCCAGTAGTATTATCGGGAGGGACACTGAAGCTTTCTTT.

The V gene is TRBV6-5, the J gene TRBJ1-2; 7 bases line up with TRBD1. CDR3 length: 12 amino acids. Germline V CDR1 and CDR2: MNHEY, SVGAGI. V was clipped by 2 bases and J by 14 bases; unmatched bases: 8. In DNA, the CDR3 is TGTGCCAGCAGTTACCGTGGAGGGGGCGCGACCTTC. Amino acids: CASSYRGGGATF.

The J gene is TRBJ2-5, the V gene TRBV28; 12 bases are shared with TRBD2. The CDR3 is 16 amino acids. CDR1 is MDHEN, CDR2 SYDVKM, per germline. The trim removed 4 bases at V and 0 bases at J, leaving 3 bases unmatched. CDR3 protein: CASSWGLAGYQETQYF. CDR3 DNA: TGTGCCAGCAGTTGGGGACTAGCGGGTTACCAAGAGACCCAGTACTTC.

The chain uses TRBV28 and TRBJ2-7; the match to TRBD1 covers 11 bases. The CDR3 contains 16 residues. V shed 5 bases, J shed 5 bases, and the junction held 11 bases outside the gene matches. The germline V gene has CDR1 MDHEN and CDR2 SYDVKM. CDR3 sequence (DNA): TGTGCCAGCAGTCAAGCGGGACAGGGGGATTCCAACGAGCAGTACTTC. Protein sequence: CASSQAGQGDSNEQYF.

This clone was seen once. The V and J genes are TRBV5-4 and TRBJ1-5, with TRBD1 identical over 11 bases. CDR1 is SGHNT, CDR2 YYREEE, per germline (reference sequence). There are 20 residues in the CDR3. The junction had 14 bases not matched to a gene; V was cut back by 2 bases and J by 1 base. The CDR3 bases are TGTGCCAGCAGCTTTCGCTCCGGGACAGGGGGTCTAGTAAGCAATCAGCCCCAGCATTTT. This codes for CASSFRSGTGGLVSNQPQHF.

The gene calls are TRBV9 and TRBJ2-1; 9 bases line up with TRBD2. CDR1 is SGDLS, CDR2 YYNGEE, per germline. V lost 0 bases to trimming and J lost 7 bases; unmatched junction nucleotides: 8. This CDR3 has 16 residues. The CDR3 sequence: CASSVAVSGGINEQFF. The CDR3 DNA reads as TGTGCCAGCAGCGTAGCTGTGAGCGGGGGGATAAATGAGCAGTTCTTC.

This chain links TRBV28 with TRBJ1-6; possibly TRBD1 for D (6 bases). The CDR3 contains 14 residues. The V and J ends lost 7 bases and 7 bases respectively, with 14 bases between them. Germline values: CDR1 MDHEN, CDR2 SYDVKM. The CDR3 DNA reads TGTGCCAGCATCTCGACAGGTCTGAATTCACCCCTCCACTTT. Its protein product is CASISTGLNSPLHF.

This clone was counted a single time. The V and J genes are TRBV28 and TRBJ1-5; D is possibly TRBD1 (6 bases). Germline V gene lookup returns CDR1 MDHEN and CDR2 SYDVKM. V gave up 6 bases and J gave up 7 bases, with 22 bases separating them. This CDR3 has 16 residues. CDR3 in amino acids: CASSLRGGDDQQPQHF. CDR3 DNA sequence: TGTGCCAGCAGCCTTAGGGGGGGCGATGATCAACAGCCCCAGCATTTT. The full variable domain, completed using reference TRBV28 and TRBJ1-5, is DVKVTQSSRYLVKRTGEKVFLECVQDMDHENMFWYRQDPGLGLRLIYFSYDVKMKEKGDIPEGYSVSREKKERFSLILESASTNQTSMYLCASSLRGGDDQQPQHFGDGTRLSIL.

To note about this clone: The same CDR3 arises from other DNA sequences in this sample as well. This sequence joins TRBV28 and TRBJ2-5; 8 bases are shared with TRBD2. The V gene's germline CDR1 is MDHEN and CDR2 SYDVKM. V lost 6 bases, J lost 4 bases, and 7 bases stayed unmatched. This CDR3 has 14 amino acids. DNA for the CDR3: TGTGCCAGCAGAGTTAGCGGGACCGCAGAGACCCAGTACTTC. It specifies CASRVSGTAETQYF.

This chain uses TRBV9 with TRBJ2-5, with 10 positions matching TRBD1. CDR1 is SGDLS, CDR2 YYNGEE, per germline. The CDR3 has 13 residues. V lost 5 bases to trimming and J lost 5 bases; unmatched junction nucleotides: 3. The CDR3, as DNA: TGTGCCAGCAGGGGGACAGGGGAGGAGACCCAGTACTTC. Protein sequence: CASRGTGEETQYF. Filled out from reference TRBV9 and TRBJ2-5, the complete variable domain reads DSGVTQTPKHLITATGQRVTLRCSPRSGDLSVYWYQQSLDQGLQFLIQYYNGEERAKGNILERFSAQQFPDLHSELNLSSLELGDSALYFCASRGTGEETQYFGPGTRLLVL.

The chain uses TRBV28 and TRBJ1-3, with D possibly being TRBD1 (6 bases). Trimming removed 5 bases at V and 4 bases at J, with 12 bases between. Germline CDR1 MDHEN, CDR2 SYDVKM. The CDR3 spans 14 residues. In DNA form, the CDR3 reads TGTGCCAGCAGTAGCCCAGGGGCGGGAAACACCATATATTTT. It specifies CASSSPGAGNTIYF. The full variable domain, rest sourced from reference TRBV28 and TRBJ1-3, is DVKVTQSSRYLVKRTGEKVFLECVQDMDHENMFWYRQDPGLGLRLIYFSYDVKMKEKGDIPEGYSVSREKKERFSLILESASTNQTSMYLCASSSPGAGNTIYFGEGSWLTVV.

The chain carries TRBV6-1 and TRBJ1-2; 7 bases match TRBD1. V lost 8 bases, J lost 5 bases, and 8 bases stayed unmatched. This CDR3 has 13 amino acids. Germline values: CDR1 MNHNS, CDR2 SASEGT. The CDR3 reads CASHRGKEYGYTF. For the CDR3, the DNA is TGTGCCAGCCACAGGGGTAAGGAATATGGCTACACCTTC.

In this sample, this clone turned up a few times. As DNA, the CDR3 is TGTGCCAGCAGTTGGGGCAGCAAGAATCAGCCCCAGCATTTT. It is translated as CASSWGSKNQPQHF. The chain joins TRBV28 to TRBJ1-5; a possible D gene is TRBD1 (5 bases). The germline V and J ends were trimmed by 4 bases and 4 bases, with 11 bases remaining between them. The germline gives CDR1 MDHEN, CDR2 SYDVKM. This CDR3 has 14 residues.

The CDR3 here is CASSPRGGMNTEAFF. CDR3 bases: TGTGCCAGCAGCCCCCGAGGGGGAATGAACACTGAAGCTTTCTTT. The rearrangement joins TRBV7-8 to TRBJ1-1, with D perhaps matching TRBD1 (6 bases). Germline V gene sequence: CDR1 SGHVS, CDR2 FQNEAQ. Trimming took off 5 bases at V and 0 bases at J, with 13 bases between the two ends. The CDR3 spans 15 residues.